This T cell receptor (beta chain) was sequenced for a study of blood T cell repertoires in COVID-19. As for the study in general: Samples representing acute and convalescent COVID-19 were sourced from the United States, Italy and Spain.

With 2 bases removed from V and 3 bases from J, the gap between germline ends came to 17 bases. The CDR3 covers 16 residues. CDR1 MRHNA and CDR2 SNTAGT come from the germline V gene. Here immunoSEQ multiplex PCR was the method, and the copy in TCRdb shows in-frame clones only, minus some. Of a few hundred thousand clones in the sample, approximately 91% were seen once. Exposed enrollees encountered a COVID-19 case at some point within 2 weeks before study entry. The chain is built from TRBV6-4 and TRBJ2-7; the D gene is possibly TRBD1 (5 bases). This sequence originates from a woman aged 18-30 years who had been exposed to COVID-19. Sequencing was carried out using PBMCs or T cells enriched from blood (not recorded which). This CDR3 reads CASSDRSSDRYYEQYF. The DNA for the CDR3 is TGTGCCAGCAGTGACCGATCCTCTGACAGATACTACGAGCAGTACTTC.